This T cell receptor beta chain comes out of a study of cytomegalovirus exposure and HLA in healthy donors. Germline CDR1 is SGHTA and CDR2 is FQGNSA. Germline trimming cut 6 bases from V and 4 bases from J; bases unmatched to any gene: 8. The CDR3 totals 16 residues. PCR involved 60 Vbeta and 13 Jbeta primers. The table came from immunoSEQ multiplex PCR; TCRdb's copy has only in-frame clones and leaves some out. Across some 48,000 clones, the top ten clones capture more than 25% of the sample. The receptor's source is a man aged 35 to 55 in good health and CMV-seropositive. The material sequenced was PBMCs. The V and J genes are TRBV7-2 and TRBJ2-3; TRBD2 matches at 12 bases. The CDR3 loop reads CASSLNLAGGADTQYF. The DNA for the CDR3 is TGTGCCAGCAGTTTAAATCTAGCGGGAGGGGCAGATACGCAGTATTTT.